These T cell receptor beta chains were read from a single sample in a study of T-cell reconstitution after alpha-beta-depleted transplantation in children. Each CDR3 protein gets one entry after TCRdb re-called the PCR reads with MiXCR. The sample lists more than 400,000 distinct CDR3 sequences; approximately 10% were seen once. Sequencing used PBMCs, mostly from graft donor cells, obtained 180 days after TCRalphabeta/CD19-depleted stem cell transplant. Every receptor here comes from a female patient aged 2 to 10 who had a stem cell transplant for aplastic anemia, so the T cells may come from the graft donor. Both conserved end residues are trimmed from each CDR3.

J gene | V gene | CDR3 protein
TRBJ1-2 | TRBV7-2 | ASSLAKGSDYGYT
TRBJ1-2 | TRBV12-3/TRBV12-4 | ASSSRAGSLYGYT
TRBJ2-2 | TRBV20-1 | TASRGNTGELF
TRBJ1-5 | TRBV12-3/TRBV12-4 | ASNLGGEQPQH
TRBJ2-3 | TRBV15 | ATSRTLSRDLRGGDTQY
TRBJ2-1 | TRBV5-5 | ASRRGEGSYNEQF
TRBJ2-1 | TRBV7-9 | ASSHTGQYNEQF
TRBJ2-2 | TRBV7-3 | ASSLNGLTGELF
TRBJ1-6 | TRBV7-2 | ASSFWPRLNSPLH
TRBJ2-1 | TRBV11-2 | ASSSSHVRDFPQRGQF
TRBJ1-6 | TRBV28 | ASGTGYNSPLH
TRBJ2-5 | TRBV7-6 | ASSLRWKGGVQETQY
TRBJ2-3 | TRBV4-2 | ASSQERAGGTDTQY
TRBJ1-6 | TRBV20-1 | SASKTGGISPLH
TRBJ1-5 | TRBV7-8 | ASSPSLYNQPQH